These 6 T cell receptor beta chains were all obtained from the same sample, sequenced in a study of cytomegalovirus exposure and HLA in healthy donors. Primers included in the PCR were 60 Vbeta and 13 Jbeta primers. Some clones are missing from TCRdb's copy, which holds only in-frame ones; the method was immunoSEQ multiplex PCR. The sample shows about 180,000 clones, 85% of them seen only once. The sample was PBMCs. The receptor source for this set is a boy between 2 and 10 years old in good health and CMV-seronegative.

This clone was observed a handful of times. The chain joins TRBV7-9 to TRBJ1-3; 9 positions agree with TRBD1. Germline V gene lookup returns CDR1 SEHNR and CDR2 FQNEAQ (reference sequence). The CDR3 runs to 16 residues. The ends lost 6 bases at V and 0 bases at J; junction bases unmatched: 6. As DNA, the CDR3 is TGTGCCAGCAGTTGGGACAGGGTTAACTCTGGAAACACCATATATTTT. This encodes CASSWDRVNSGNTIYF.

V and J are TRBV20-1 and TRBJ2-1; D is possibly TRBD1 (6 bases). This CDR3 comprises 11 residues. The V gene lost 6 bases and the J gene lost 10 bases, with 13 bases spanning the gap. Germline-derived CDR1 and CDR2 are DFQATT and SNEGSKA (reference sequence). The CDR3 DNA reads TGCAGTGCACCGGGGACACGGGAGCAGTTCTTC. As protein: CSAPGTREQFF.

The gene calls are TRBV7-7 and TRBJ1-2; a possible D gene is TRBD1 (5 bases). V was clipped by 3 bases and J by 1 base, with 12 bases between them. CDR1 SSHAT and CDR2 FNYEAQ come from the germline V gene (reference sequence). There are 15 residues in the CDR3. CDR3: CASSFTGPSNYGYTF. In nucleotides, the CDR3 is TGTGCCAGCAGCTTCACAGGCCCCAGTAACTATGGCTACACCTTC.

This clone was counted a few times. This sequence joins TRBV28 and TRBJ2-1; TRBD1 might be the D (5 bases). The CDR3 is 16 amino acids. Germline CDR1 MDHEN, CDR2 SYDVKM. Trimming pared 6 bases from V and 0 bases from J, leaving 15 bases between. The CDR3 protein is CASRRGIRSSYNEQFF. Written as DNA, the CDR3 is TGTGCCAGCAGAAGGGGAATTCGAAGCTCCTACAATGAGCAGTTCTTC.

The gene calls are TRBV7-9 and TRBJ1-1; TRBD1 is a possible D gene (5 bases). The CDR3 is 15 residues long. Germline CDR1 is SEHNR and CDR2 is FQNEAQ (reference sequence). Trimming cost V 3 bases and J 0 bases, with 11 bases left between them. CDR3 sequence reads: CASSFSGFLNTEAFF. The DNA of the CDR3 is TGTGCCAGCAGCTTTTCAGGGTTTTTGAACACTGAAGCTTTCTTT.

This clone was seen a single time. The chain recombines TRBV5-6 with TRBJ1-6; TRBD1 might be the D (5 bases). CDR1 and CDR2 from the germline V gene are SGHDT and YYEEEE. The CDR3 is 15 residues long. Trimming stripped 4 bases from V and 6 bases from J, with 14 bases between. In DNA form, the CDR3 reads TGTGCCAGCAGCGGCCGGAGGGGTCCTAATTCACCCCTCCACTTT. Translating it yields CASSGRRGPNSPLHF. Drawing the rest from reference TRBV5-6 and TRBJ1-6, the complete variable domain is DAGVTQSPTHLIKTRGQQVTLRCSPKSGHDTVSWYQQALGQGPQFIFQYYEEEERQRGNFPDRFSGHQFPNYSSELNVNALLLGDSALYLCASSGRRGPNSPLHFGNGTRLTVT.